These 20 T cell receptor beta chains share one sample of origin, sequenced in a study of T cells in Graves' hyperthyroidism and ophthalmopathy. TCR beta CDR3 regions were amplified from RNA. Primed by the HTBI set, a first-round RT-PCR was run on the TCR CDR3. TCRdb re-derived calls from the multiplex PCR reads in MiXCR, one entry per CDR3 protein. Of 300,000 to 350,000 distinct CDR3 sequences listed, roughly 14% are singletons. The source material was blood. The receptor set was obtained from a woman younger than 45 with Graves' hyperthyroidism.

This clonotype has at least ten counts. The rearrangement joins TRBV6-1 to TRBJ1-1, with D unresolved. CDR3 length: 12 residues. Germline-derived CDR1 and CDR2 are MNHNS and SASEGT. Trimming cost V 10 bases and J 10 bases, with 19 bases left between them. The CDR3 DNA sequence: TGTGCCACCTCTAGACCTTCTACGGGAGCTTTCTTT. It is translated as CATSRPSTGAFF.

V and J are TRBV4-2 and TRBJ2-3; perhaps TRBD2 as D (6 bases). The CDR3 spans 16 residues. Germline loops: CDR1 LGHNA, CDR2 YNFKEQ. V gave up 6 bases and J gave up 1 base, with 17 bases separating them. The CDR3 reads CASRPVAERGTDTQYF. The CDR3 region has the DNA TGTGCCAGCAGGCCAGTAGCGGAGAGGGGCACAGATACGCAGTATTTT.

The V gene is TRBV18, the J gene TRBJ2-6; D uncertain. Germline V gene lookup returns CDR1 KGHSH and CDR2 LQKENI. V was pared by 3 bases and J by 0 bases, with 6 bases between. The length of the CDR3 is 15 residues. The CDR3 protein is CASSPISSGANVLTF. CDR3 sequence (DNA): TGTGCCAGCTCACCCATCAGCTCTGGGGCCAACGTCCTGACTTTC.

This clonotype was observed many times. V gene TRBV6-1 combines with J gene TRBJ1-2; D perhaps matches TRBD1 (6 bases). From germline, CDR1 is MNHNS and CDR2 SASEGT. Deletions cut 6 bases from V and 0 bases from J, with 11 bases between. The CDR3 extends over 14 amino acids. DNA of the CDR3: TGTGCCAGCAGAGTACAGGGAGCTAACTATGGCTACACCTTC. Translating gives CASRVQGANYGYTF.

This clonotype was picked up many times. This chain connects TRBV28 to TRBJ2-7; D is ambiguous. V shed 3 bases and J shed 0 bases, with 6 bases lying between them. Germline-derived CDR1 and CDR2 are MDHEN and SYDVKM. This CDR3 is 13 amino acids long. Here the CDR3 DNA reads TGTGCCAGCAGTTTTACAGTCTCCTACGAGCAGTACTTC. Translated, it gives CASSFTVSYEQYF.

There are a few counts of this clonotype. The genes are TRBV2 and TRBJ1-2; the D gene is possibly TRBD1 (6 bases). From germline, CDR1 is SNHLY and CDR2 FYNNEI. This CDR3 is built from 14 residues. The V gene lost 8 bases and the J gene lost 2 bases, with 15 bases spanning the gap. The chain's CDR3 is CASADRSFNYGYTF. In DNA, the CDR3 is TGTGCCAGCGCTGACAGGAGCTTCAACTATGGCTACACCTTC.

This clonotype was detected a few times. V gene TRBV3-1 combines with J gene TRBJ1-5, with D possibly TRBD1 on 5 matching bases. Germline V CDR1 and CDR2: LGHDT, YNNKEL (reference sequence). Between the trimmed V and J ends, which lost 1 base and 1 base, there was a span of 11 bases. This CDR3 region has 16 residues. The DNA for the CDR3 is TGTGCCAGCAGCCAAGGGTTGGAGGGGAGCAATCAGCCCCAGCATTTT. Its protein is CASSQGLEGSNQPQHF.

Details on this clonotype: Germline and junction disagree at one end, which may indicate a read error. The V and J genes are TRBV3-1 and TRBJ2-1; 10 nucleotides align to TRBD1. Germline V lookup: CDR1 LGHDT, CDR2 YNNKEL (reference sequence). The CDR3 has 16 amino acids. CDR3 in amino acids: CASMSVTGGSHNGQFF. The CDR3 coding sequence is TGTGCCAGCATGTCGGTGACAGGGGGCTCGCACAATGGGCAGTTCTTC.

In its sample, this clonotype was seen a few times. The genes are TRBV4-1 and TRBJ2-5; D not certain. Per the germline V gene, CDR1 is MGHRA and CDR2 is YSYEKL. V lost 1 base, J lost 4 bases, and 13 bases lay in between. The CDR3 extends over 15 amino acids. The CDR3: CASSQVSRPGETQYF. CDR3 coding DNA: TGCGCCAGCAGCCAAGTGAGCAGGCCGGGAGAGACCCAGTACTTC.

This clonotype has ten or more counts. The rearrangement links TRBV6-2 or TRBV6-3 to TRBJ2-2; D remains ambiguous. Trimming stripped 4 bases from V and 1 base from J, with 7 bases between. Germline V CDR1 and CDR2: MNHEY, SVGEGT. The CDR3 spans 14 residues. CDR3 residues: CASSWAVNTGELFF. Written as DNA, the CDR3 is TGTGCCAGCAGTTGGGCAGTGAACACCGGGGAGCTGTTTTTT.

V is TRBV20-1 and J is TRBJ2-2; no definite D call. The V gene lost 2 bases and the J gene lost 7 bases, with 5 bases spanning the gap. The CDR3 spans 11 residues. Germline values: CDR1 DFQATT, CDR2 SNEGSKA (reference sequence). Written as DNA, the CDR3 is TGCAGTGCTAGACTTGGCGGGGAGCTGTTTTTT. Its translation is CSARLGGELFF.

This clonotype was found a few times. The chain has TRBV20-1 and TRBJ1-4; 8 bases are a match to TRBD1. The V gene's germline CDR1 is DFQATT and CDR2 SNEGSKA (reference sequence). The CDR3 loop spans 14 amino acids. V lost 5 bases, J lost 6 bases, and 8 bases stayed unmatched. The CDR3 DNA follows: TGCAGTGCTCGGACGCAGGGGGCGTATGAAAAACTGTTTTTT. Translated, it gives CSARTQGAYEKLFF.

This clonotype appeared a few times. The chain carries TRBV5-5 and TRBJ1-5; maybe TRBD1 (6 bases). The V and J ends lost 2 bases and 6 bases respectively, with 12 bases between them. Germline V lookup: CDR1 SGHKS, CDR2 YYEKEE (reference sequence). The length of the CDR3 is 14 residues. CDR3 DNA sequence: TGTGCCAGCAGCTTTTGGGGGCCGAGTCAGCCCCAGCATTTT. As protein: CASSFWGPSQPQHF.

In its sample, this clonotype was seen many times. V is TRBV7-2 and J is TRBJ2-7, with D tentatively TRBD2 (7 bases). V was cut by 0 bases and J by 2 bases, with 14 bases left in between. This CDR3 spans 16 amino acids. Germline CDR1 SGHTA, CDR2 FQGNSA. Written as DNA, the CDR3 is TGTGCCAGCAGCTTAGCGCACGGGGGGCTGACCTACGAGCAGTACTTC. Its protein is CASSLAHGGLTYEQYF.

The V gene is TRBV20-1, the J gene TRBJ2-1; tentative D call: TRBD2 (6 bases). Germline CDR1 reads DFQATT; CDR2 reads SNEGSKA (reference sequence). Trimming removed 5 bases at V and 7 bases at J, with 9 bases between. The CDR3 spans 11 residues. CDR3 nucleotides: TGCAGTGCTCGGGACTGGAATGAGCAGTTCTTC. This gives the protein CSARDWNEQFF.

In its sample, this clonotype was seen a few times. The J gene is TRBJ2-5, the V gene TRBV18; 8 nucleotides line up with TRBD1. V shed 3 bases and J 5 bases; nucleotides not matched to a gene: 8. Germline assignment: CDR1 KGHSH and CDR2 LQKENI. This CDR3 comprises 15 residues. The CDR3 coding sequence is TGTGCCAGCTCACCGACAGGGGTGGGTTCTGAGACCCAGTACTTC. It encodes CASSPTGVGSETQYF. The full variable domain, rest sourced from reference TRBV18 and TRBJ2-5, is NAGVMQNPRHLVRRRGQEARLRCSPMKGHSHVYWYRQLPEEGLKFMVYLQKENIIDESGMPKERFSAEFPKEGPSILRIQQVVRGDSAAYFCASSPTGVGSETQYFGPGTRLLVL.

This clonotype was seen only a few times. The chain joins TRBV15 to TRBJ2-7; 11 positions agree with TRBD2. Trimming at V came to 1 base and at J to 4 bases, leaving 3 bases not matched to a gene. In germline, CDR1 is LNHNV, CDR2 YYDKDF (reference sequence). This CDR3 is 15 amino acids long. CDR3 loop: CATSRVLAGGYEQYF. CDR3 nucleotides: TGTGCCACCAGCAGAGTTCTAGCGGGAGGTTACGAGCAGTACTTC.

In its sample, this clonotype was seen a few times. The chain links TRBV27 to TRBJ1-5, with D maybe TRBD1 (6 bases). The CDR3 has 15 amino acids. Germline assignment: CDR1 MNHEY and CDR2 SMNVEV (reference sequence). V lost 2 bases to trimming and J lost 3 bases, with 11 bases between them. This CDR3 is CASSLRDTNNQPQHF. For the CDR3, the DNA is TGTGCCAGCAGTTTAAGGGACACCAACAATCAGCCCCAGCATTTT.

CDR3 protein: CASSTPLGGPNQPQHF. For the CDR3, the DNA is TGTGCCAGTAGTACACCCCTTGGCGGGCCCAATCAGCCCCAGCATTTT. This chain connects TRBV19 to TRBJ1-5; D not certain. Germline lookup yields CDR1 LNHDA and CDR2 SQIVND (reference sequence). V was cut by 4 bases and J by 3 bases, with 16 bases left in between. CDR3 length: 16 amino acids.

This clonotype occurred many times. The rearrangement links TRBV7-9 to TRBJ2-2, with TRBD1 as a possible D gene (6 bases). Trimming cost V 5 bases and J 6 bases, with 13 bases left between them. This CDR3 contains 14 residues. Germline V gene sequence: CDR1 SEHNR, CDR2 FQNEAQ (reference sequence). The CDR3 DNA is TGTGCCAGCAGCCAGGGACAAAGCGCCGGGGAGCTGTTTTTT. This encodes CASSQGQSAGELFF.